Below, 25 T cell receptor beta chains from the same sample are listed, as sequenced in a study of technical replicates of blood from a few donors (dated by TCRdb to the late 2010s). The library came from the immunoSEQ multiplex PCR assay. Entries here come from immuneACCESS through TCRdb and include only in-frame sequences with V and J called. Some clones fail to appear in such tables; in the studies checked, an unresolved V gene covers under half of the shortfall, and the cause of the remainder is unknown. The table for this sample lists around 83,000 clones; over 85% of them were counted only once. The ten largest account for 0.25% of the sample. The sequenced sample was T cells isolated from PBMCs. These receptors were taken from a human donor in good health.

In nucleotides, the CDR3 is TGTGCCAGCAACAACCGAGGCGGTTGGGAAAAACTGTTTTTT. Protein product: CASNNRGGWEKLFF. V and J are TRBV28 and TRBJ1-4; D call uncertain. This CDR3 region has 14 residues. Germline V CDR1 and CDR2: MDHEN, SYDVKM. Trimming shortened V by 7 bases and J by 8 bases, and 17 bases separated the two germline ends.

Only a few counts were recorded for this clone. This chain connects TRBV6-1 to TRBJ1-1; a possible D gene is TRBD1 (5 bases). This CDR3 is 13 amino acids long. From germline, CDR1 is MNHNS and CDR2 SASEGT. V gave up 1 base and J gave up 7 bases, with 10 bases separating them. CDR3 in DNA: TGTGCCAGCAGTGAAGACAGGTATGGTGAAGCTTTCTTT. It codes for CASSEDRYGEAFF.

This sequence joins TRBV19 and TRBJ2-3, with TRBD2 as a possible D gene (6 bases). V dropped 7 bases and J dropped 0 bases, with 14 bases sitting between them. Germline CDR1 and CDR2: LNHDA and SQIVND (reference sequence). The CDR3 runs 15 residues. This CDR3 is CASKGTGVSTDTQYF. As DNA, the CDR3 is TGTGCCAGTAAGGGGACGGGGGTGAGCACAGATACGCAGTATTTT.

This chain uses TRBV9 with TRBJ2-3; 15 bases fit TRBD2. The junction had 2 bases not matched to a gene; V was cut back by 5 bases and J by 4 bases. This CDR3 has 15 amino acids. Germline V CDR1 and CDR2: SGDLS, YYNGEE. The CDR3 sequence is CASRGLAGGPDTQYF. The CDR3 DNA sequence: TGTGCCAGCAGGGGACTAGCGGGAGGCCCAGATACGCAGTATTTT.

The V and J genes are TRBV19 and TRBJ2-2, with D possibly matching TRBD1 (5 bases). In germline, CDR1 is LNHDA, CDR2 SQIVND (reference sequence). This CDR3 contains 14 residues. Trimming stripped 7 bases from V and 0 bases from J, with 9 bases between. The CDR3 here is CASITDTNTGELFF. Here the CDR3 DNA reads TGTGCCAGTATAACGGACACGAACACCGGGGAGCTGTTTTTT.

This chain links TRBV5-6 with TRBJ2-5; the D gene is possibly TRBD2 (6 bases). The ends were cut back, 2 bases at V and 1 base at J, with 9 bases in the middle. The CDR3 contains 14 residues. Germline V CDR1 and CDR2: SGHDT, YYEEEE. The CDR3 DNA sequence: TGTGCCAGCAGCTTCGTTAGCGGCCAAGAGACCCAGTACTTC. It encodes CASSFVSGQETQYF.

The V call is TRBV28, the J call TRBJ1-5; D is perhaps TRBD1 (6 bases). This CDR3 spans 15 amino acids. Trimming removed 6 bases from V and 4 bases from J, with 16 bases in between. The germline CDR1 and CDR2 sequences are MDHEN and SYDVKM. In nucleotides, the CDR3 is TGTGCCAGCAGCCAAGCTGACAGGACTAATCAGCCCCAGCATTTT. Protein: CASSQADRTNQPQHF.

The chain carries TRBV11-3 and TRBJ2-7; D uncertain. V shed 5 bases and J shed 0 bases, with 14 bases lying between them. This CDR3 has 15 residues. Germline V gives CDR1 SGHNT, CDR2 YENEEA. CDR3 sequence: CASSLFISSSYEQYF. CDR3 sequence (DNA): TGTGCCAGCAGCCTCTTTATCTCGAGCTCCTACGAGCAGTACTTC. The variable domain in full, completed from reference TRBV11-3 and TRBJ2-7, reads EAGVVQSPRYKIIEKKQPVAFWCNPISGHNTLYWYLQNLGQGPELLIRYENEEAVDDSQLPKDRFSAERLKGVDSTLKIQPAELGDSAVYLCASSLFISSSYEQYFGPGTRLTVT.

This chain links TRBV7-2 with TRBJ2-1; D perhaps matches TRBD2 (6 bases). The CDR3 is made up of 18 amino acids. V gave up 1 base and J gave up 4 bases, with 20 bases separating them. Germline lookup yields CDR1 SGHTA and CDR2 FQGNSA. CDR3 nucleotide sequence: TGTGCCAGCAGCTTAGGGAGGGGCTTAGGCGGGACTTACAATGAGCAGTTCTTC. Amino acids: CASSLGRGLGGTYNEQFF.

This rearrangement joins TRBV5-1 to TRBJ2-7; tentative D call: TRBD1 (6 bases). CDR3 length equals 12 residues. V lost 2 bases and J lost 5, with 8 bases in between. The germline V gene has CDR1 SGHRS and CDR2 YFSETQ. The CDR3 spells CASSFPGDEQYF. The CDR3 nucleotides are TGCGCCAGCAGCTTCCCAGGGGACGAGCAGTACTTC.

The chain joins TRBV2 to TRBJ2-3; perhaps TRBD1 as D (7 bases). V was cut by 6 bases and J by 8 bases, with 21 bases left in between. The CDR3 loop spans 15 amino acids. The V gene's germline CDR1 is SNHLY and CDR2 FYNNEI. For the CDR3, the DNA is TGTGCCAGCAGCTCGGGGGACAGCGCCCTGGGTACGCAGTATTTT. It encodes CASSSGDSALGTQYF.

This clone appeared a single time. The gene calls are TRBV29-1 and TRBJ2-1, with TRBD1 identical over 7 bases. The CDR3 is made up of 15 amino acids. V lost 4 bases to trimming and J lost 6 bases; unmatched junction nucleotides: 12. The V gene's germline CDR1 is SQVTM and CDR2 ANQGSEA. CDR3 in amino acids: CSVGGTADRLNEQFF. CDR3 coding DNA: TGCAGCGTTGGGGGGACAGCCGATCGCCTCAATGAGCAGTTCTTC.

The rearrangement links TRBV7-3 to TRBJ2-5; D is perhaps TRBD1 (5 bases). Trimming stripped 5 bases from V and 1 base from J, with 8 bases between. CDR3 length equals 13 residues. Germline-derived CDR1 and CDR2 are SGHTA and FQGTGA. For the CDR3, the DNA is TGTGCCAGCAGCGAGACAGCCCAAGAGACCCAGTACTTC. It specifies CASSETAQETQYF.

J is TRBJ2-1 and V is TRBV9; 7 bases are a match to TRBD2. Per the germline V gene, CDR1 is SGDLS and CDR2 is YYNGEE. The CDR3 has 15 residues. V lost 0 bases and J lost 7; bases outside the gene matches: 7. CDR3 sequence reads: CASSVDGGTWNEQFF. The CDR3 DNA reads TGTGCCAGCAGCGTAGACGGGGGGACCTGGAATGAGCAGTTCTTC.

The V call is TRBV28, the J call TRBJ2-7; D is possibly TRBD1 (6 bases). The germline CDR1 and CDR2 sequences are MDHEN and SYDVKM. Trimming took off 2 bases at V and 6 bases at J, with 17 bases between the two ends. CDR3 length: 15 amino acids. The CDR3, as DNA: TGTGCCAGCAGTTTAAAAGTACCAGGGGCTATCGAGCAGTACTTC. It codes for CASSLKVPGAIEQYF.

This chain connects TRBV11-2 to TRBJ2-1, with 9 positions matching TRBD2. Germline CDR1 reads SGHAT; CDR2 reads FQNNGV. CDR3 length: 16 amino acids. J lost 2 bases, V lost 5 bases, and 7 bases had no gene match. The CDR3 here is CASSPGLARTYNEQFF. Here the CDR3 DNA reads TGTGCCAGCAGCCCCGGACTAGCGAGAACCTACAATGAGCAGTTCTTC.

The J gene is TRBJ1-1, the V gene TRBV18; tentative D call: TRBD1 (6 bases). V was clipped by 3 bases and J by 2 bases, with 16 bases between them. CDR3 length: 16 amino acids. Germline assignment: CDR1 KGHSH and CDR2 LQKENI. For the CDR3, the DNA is TGTGCCAGCTCACCCCTGGGGACAAGGGGAAACACTGAAGCTTTCTTT. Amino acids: CASSPLGTRGNTEAFF. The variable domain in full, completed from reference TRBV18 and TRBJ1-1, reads NAGVMQNPRHLVRRRGQEARLRCSPMKGHSHVYWYRQLPEEGLKFMVYLQKENIIDESGMPKERFSAEFPKEGPSILRIQQVVRGDSAAYFCASSPLGTRGNTEAFFGQGTRLTVV.

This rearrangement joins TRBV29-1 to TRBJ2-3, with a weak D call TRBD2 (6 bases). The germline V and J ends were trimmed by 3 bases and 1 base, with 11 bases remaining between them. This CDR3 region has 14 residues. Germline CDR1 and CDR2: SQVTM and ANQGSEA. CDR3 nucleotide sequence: TGCAGCGTTGACGGGGGAGGAGGCACAGATACGCAGTATTTT. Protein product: CSVDGGGGTDTQYF.

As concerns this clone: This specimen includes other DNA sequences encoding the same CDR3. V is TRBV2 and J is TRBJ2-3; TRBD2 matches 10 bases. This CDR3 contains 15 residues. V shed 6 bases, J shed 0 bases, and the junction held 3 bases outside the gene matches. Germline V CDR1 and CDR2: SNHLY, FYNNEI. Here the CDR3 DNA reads TGTGCCAGCAGCGAGACTAGCGGGAGCACAGATACGCAGTATTTT. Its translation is CASSETSGSTDTQYF.

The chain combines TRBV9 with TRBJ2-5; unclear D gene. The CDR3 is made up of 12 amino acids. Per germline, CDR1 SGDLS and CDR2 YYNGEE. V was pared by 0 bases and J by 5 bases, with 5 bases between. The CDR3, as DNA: TGTGCCAGCAGCGTAGTCGGGGAGACCCAGTACTTC. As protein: CASSVVGETQYF.

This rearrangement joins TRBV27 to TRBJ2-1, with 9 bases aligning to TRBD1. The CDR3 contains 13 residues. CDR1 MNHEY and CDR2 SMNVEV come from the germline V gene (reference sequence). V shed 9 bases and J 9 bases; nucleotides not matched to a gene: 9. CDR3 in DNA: TGTGCCAGTAAGACAGGGGGTATGGTTGAGCAGTTCTTC. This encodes CASKTGGMVEQFF.

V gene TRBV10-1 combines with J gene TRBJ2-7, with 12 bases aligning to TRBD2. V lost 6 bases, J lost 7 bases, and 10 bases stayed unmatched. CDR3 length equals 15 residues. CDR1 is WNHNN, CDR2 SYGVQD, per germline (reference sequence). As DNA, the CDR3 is TGCGCCAGCAGCGCCGGACTAGCGGGACCGGGAGAGCAGTACTTC. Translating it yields CASSAGLAGPGEQYF.

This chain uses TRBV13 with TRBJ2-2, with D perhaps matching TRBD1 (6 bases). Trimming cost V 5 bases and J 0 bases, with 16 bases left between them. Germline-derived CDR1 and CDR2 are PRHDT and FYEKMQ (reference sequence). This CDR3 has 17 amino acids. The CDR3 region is CASSRTQGLTNTGELFF. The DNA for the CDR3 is TGTGCCAGCAGCCGTACACAGGGTCTTACGAACACCGGGGAGCTGTTTTTT.

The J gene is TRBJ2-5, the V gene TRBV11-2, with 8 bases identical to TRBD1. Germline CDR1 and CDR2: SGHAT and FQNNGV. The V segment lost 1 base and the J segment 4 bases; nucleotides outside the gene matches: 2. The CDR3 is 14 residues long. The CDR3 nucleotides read TGTGCCAGCAGCTTAGGGACAGGGAGAGAGACCCAGTACTTC. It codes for CASSLGTGRETQYF.

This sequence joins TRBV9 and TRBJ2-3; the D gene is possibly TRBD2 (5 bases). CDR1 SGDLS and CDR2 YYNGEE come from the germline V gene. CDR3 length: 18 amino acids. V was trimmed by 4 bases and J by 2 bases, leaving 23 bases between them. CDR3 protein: CASSPRLSVGATTDTQYF. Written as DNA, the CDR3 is TGTGCCAGCAGCCCCCGGCTCTCGGTGGGAGCTACCACAGATACGCAGTATTTT.